One sample yielded the 27 T cell receptor beta chains listed below, sequenced in a study of blood T cell repertoires in COVID-19. TCRdb's table, derived via immunoSEQ multiplex PCR, lists solely in-frame clones and lacks some. Counted here are around 230,000 clones, roughly 82% occurring once; the ten biggest clones make up approximately 2.3%. Material: peripheral blood. These receptors originate from a man in his forties who had recovered from COVID-19.

The chain recombines TRBV2 with TRBJ2-7; D is ambiguous. The CDR3 has 13 amino acids. Deletions cut 4 bases from V and 3 bases from J, with 10 bases between. The germline CDR1 and CDR2 sequences are SNHLY and FYNNEI. CDR3 DNA sequence: TGTGCCAGCAGTGGCATTGGCAGCTACGAGCAGTACTTC. This codes for CASSGIGSYEQYF.

This sequence joins TRBV6-5 and TRBJ2-6, with D maybe TRBD2 (5 bases). Per germline, CDR1 MNHEY and CDR2 SVGAGI. V was shortened by 0 bases and J by 3 bases, with 9 bases between the two germline ends. This CDR3 is built from 16 residues. The CDR3 loop is CASSYSLGVGANVLTF. In nucleotides, the CDR3 is TGTGCCAGCAGTTACTCGTTGGGAGTTGGGGCCAACGTCCTGACTTTC.

V usage is TRBV7-2 and J usage is TRBJ1-1; unclear D gene. Germline assignment: CDR1 SGHTA and CDR2 FQGNSA. The CDR3 totals 15 residues. V shed 3 bases and J shed 4 bases, with 15 bases lying between them. CDR3 sequence (DNA): TGTGCCAGCAGCTTTGGAGGCGCACGGAGCACTGAAGCTTTCTTT. Translating gives CASSFGGARSTEAFF.

The chain recombines TRBV9 with TRBJ1-1, with a possible D match to TRBD1 (5 bases). V lost 3 bases and J lost 6, with 18 bases in between. Germline values: CDR1 SGDLS, CDR2 YYNGEE. This CDR3 is 15 amino acids long. The DNA for the CDR3 is TGTGCCAGCAGCGCACACCCCCAGGGTTACGCTGAAGCTTTCTTT. Translating gives CASSAHPQGYAEAFF.

This clone was detected once. The chain recombines TRBV9 with TRBJ2-3; the match to TRBD1 covers 9 bases. This CDR3 is 16 amino acids long. Germline CDR1 SGDLS, CDR2 YYNGEE. Unmatched junction bases numbered 10, after V lost 6 bases and J lost 2 bases. CDR3 residues: CASTPEGQGTTDTQYF. CDR3 coding DNA: TGTGCCAGCACCCCGGAGGGACAGGGAACCACAGATACGCAGTATTTT. Full variable domain (rest looked up from reference TRBV9 and TRBJ2-3): DSGVTQTPKHLITATGQRVTLRCSPRSGDLSVYWYQQSLDQGLQFLIQYYNGEERAKGNILERFSAQQFPDLHSELNLSSLELGDSALYFCASTPEGQGTTDTQYFGPGTRLTVL.

The V call is TRBV19, the J call TRBJ1-4; 10 nucleotides match TRBD1. V dropped 5 bases and J dropped 5; count of bases not matched to a gene: 8. CDR1 and CDR2 (germline): LNHDA, SQIVND (reference sequence). This CDR3 region has 16 residues. CDR3 nucleotides: TGTGCCAGTAGTGACCCGGGACAGGGGAGGAATGAAAAACTGTTTTTT. As protein: CASSDPGQGRNEKLFF.

The chain is built from TRBV19 and TRBJ1-6, with 12 nucleotides matching TRBD1. The CDR3 sequence is 14 residues long. V was pared by 8 bases and J by 10 bases, with 6 bases of the junction left unmatched. Germline V gene data show CDR1 as LNHDA and CDR2 as SQIVND (reference sequence). CDR3 nucleotide sequence: TGTGCCAGTCAAGGGACAGGGGGCAACTCACCCCTCCACTTT. Translation: CASQGTGGNSPLHF.

The chain has TRBV10-3 and TRBJ1-2, with D unresolved. CDR3 length: 17 amino acids. CDR1 and CDR2 from the germline V gene are ENHRY and SYGVKD. With 0 bases removed from V and 1 base from J, the gap between germline ends came to 15 bases. This chain's CDR3 is CAISESRSSSDNYGYTF. The CDR3 DNA is TGTGCCATCAGTGAGTCGAGATCTTCCAGCGATAACTATGGCTACACCTTC.

The chain has TRBV27 and TRBJ2-3; D remains ambiguous. Trimming removed 3 bases at V and 5 bases at J, with 9 bases between. Germline loops: CDR1 MNHEY, CDR2 SMNVEV (reference sequence). The CDR3 consists of 13 residues. The CDR3 loop is CASSFSVVDTQYF. CDR3 in DNA: TGTGCCAGCAGTTTCTCCGTCGTAGATACGCAGTATTTT.

J is TRBJ1-1 and V is TRBV10-3; 7 bases map to TRBD1. CDR1 and CDR2 (germline): ENHRY, SYGVKD. The CDR3 runs to 17 residues. V dropped 3 bases and J dropped 5; count of bases not matched to a gene: 15. The CDR3: CAISDSTTTQGSTEAFF. The CDR3 region has the DNA TGTGCCATCAGTGATTCCACTACCACACAGGGGAGTACTGAAGCTTTCTTT.

V and J are TRBV5-6 and TRBJ1-4; the D is unclear. Germline values: CDR1 SGHDT, CDR2 YYEEEE. The CDR3 runs to 16 residues. Trimming left V 4 bases short and J 0 bases short, with 13 bases between. The chain's CDR3 is CASSPYPNPTNEKLFF. The CDR3 DNA is TGTGCCAGCAGCCCGTATCCTAATCCAACTAATGAAAAACTGTTTTTT.

The rearrangement links TRBV10-3 to TRBJ2-7, with TRBD1 matching 7 bases. V shed 2 bases, J shed 4 bases, and the junction held 2 bases outside the gene matches. Germline values: CDR1 ENHRY, CDR2 SYGVKD. The CDR3 totals 13 residues. The CDR3 protein is CAISEPQGYEQYF. CDR3 in DNA: TGTGCCATCAGTGAGCCACAGGGGTACGAGCAGTACTTC.

This clone was seen a single time. At the DNA level, this CDR3 is encoded by other sequences in the same sample as well. The rearrangement uses TRBV3-1 (or the pseudogene TRBV3-2) and TRBJ1-2; 9 positions match TRBD1. The J segment lost 8 bases and the V segment lost 4 bases, leaving 5 bases of the junction unmatched. Germline V gene data show CDR1 as LGHDT and CDR2 as YNNKEL (reference sequence). CDR3 length equals 13 residues. The CDR3 region has the DNA TGTGCCAGCAGCCCCGGACAGGGGTGGGGCTACACCTTC. This encodes CASSPGQGWGYTF.

This chain links TRBV11-2 with TRBJ2-3; 10 nucleotides agree with TRBD2. Looked up from germline, CDR1 is SGHAT and CDR2 is FQNNGV. The CDR3 is 16 amino acids. Germline trimming cut 4 bases from V and 3 bases from J; bases unmatched to any gene: 7. The CDR3 spells CASSSRYSGGTDTQYF. The CDR3 nucleotides read TGTGCCAGCAGCTCCCGGTATAGCGGGGGGACAGATACGCAGTATTTT.

The V call is TRBV13, the J call TRBJ2-7; no clear D gene. V lost 5 bases, J lost 0 bases, and 8 bases lay in between. Germline-derived CDR1 and CDR2 are PRHDT and FYEKMQ (reference sequence). This CDR3 has 13 amino acids. The DNA for the CDR3 is TGTGCCAGCAGCCCGGAGAGCTCCTACGAGCAGTACTTC. It translates to CASSPESSYEQYF.

This clone was counted between two and nine times. The genes are TRBV6-2 or TRBV6-3 and TRBJ2-1; 7 bases line up with TRBD2. V lost 4 bases to trimming and J lost 2 bases; unmatched junction nucleotides: 5. The CDR3 consists of 15 residues. Germline lookup yields CDR1 MNHEY and CDR2 SVGEGT. CDR3 nucleotide sequence: TGTGCCAGCAGTTTGCGGGAGATCCCCTACAATGAGCAGTTCTTC. This translates into CASSLREIPYNEQFF.

The chain combines TRBV20-1 with TRBJ2-7, with a possible D match to TRBD2 (6 bases). This CDR3 region has 13 residues. In germline, CDR1 is DFQATT, CDR2 SNEGSKA (reference sequence). Trimming stripped 3 bases from V and 0 bases from J, with 9 bases between. The CDR3 sequence: CSASRGSSYEQYF. The CDR3 DNA follows: TGCAGTGCTAGTCGGGGGAGCTCCTACGAGCAGTACTTC.

The rearrangement joins TRBV6-5 to TRBJ1-1; a possible D gene is TRBD1 (6 bases). The V end was cut by 8 bases, the J end by 3 bases, with 13 bases between. Germline V gene sequence: CDR1 MNHEY, CDR2 SVGAGI. CDR3 length: 13 residues. CDR3 DNA sequence: TGTGCCAGCGTTGAGGGGGGGCACACTGAAGCTTTCTTT. This encodes CASVEGGHTEAFF.

This clone was seen more than once but under ten times. This chain links TRBV5-5 with TRBJ1-2; 7 positions match TRBD1. V gave up 0 bases and J gave up 4 bases; unmatched junction bases: 3. CDR3 length equals 14 residues. Germline assignment: CDR1 SGHKS and CDR2 YYEKEE (reference sequence). This CDR3 is CASSLERTGYGYTF. The CDR3 DNA follows: TGTGCCAGCAGCTTGGAGCGGACAGGCTATGGCTACACCTTC.

This clone has a handful of counts. The chain carries TRBV5-4 and TRBJ1-1; no clear D gene. The CDR3 is 14 amino acids. V lost 4 bases, J lost 1 base, and 11 bases lay in between. The germline CDR1 and CDR2 sequences are SGHNT and YYREEE (reference sequence). The CDR3 sequence: CASSPVARNTEAFF. CDR3 DNA sequence: TGTGCCAGCAGCCCAGTTGCTCGGAACACTGAAGCTTTCTTT.

The chain has TRBV7-9 and TRBJ1-3; TRBD1 aligns across 7 bases. CDR1 is SEHNR, CDR2 FQNEAQ, per germline (reference sequence). The V segment lost 5 bases and the J segment 5 bases; nucleotides outside the gene matches: 18. The CDR3 extends over 18 amino acids. CDR3 amino acids: CASSPQPYDRARRNTIYF. In DNA, the CDR3 is TGTGCCAGCAGCCCGCAACCGTACGACAGGGCGCGAAGAAACACCATATATTTT.

The chain employs TRBV12-5 and TRBJ2-5; the match to TRBD1 covers 10 bases. The trim removed 1 base at V and 1 base at J, leaving 12 bases unmatched. The CDR3 length is 19 residues. Germline CDR1 reads LGHNT; CDR2 reads FRNRAP. In DNA, the CDR3 is TGTGCTAGTGGTTTGGCCCACCGGGACAGGGGCGAACCCCAAGAGACCCAGTACTTC. As protein: CASGLAHRDRGEPQETQYF.

The chain combines TRBV19 with TRBJ2-1, with D maybe TRBD1 (5 bases). The V and J ends lost 2 bases and 7 bases respectively, with 15 bases between them. CDR1 is LNHDA and CDR2 is SQIVND in the germline V gene (reference sequence). This CDR3 has 15 amino acids. CDR3 bases: TGTGCCAGTAGTATAAGCAGGGCCTGGGGTAATGAGCAGTTCTTC. Its protein product is CASSISRAWGNEQFF.

The J gene is TRBJ2-1, the V gene TRBV11-3, with 7 bases matching TRBD2. The trim removed 0 bases at V and 15 bases at J, leaving 5 bases unmatched. The CDR3 sequence is 12 residues long. Germline values: CDR1 SGHNT, CDR2 YENEEA. DNA of the CDR3: TGTGCCAGCAGCTTAGATCGGGGGGTCTCGTTCTTC. This codes for CASSLDRGVSFF.

The V gene is TRBV6-1, the J gene TRBJ1-2; D ambiguous. Germline lookup yields CDR1 MNHNS and CDR2 SASEGT. Trimming left V 1 base short and J 8 bases short, with 14 bases between. The CDR3 covers 14 residues. The CDR3 reads CASSEVGEFGGYTF. The CDR3 bases are TGTGCCAGCAGTGAAGTTGGGGAGTTCGGCGGCTACACCTTC.

The genes are TRBV5-6 and TRBJ2-3; D is perhaps TRBD2 (7 bases). Germline loops: CDR1 SGHDT, CDR2 YYEEEE. V lost 2 bases and J lost 3, with 13 bases in between. The CDR3 runs 15 residues. The chain's CDR3 is CASSFWGGRTDTQYF. In nucleotides, the CDR3 is TGTGCCAGCAGCTTCTGGGGGGGCCGGACAGATACGCAGTATTTT.

V gene TRBV7-9 combines with J gene TRBJ2-7; TRBD1 matches at 7 bases. V was clipped by 1 base and J by 2 bases; unmatched bases: 2. CDR1 is SEHNR and CDR2 is FQNEAQ in the germline V gene (reference sequence). This CDR3 region has 14 residues. The DNA for the CDR3 is TGTGCCAGCAGCTTAGGACAGGGAACCTACGAGCAGTACTTC. It is translated as CASSLGQGTYEQYF.